The sequence of this T cell receptor (beta chain) was determined in a study of T cells after yellow fever vaccination (dated by TCRdb to between 2018 and 2021). Some background on the complete study: The SMART-Seq v4 Ultra Low Input RNA kit was used to prepare libraries from fractions with low cell numbers. To follow T-cell clones before and after both primary and booster YFV17D yellow fever vaccination, bulk TCR alpha and beta repertoires underwent longitudinal sequencing. Two healthy male donors, one aged 18 to 30 and one aged 30 to 40 years, made up the cohort. Bulk PBMC replicates and cell subsets were isolated from blood drawn at multiple timepoints before and after both primary and secondary immunization.

In its sample, this clonotype was seen many times. Its antigen remains unidentified. It has no much larger one-base neighbor in the sample; base qualities were not kept. TCRdb lists the instrument as Illumina NovaSeq 6000. Synthesis of TCR cDNA relied on 5'RACE template switching, a step that introduced a universal primer site along with unique molecular identifiers. cDNA synthesis was primed from both the TCR alpha and TCR beta constant segments. Libraries were amplified in two PCR steps, with sample barcodes and sequencing adapters added in the second step. Sequencing of libraries was done on Illumina HiSeq 2500 (2x100 bp) or NovaSeq (2x150 bp). The authors' analysis ran thus. MIGEC was used to demultiplex reads and collapse the reads into UMI consensus sequences, and MiXCR was used for V(D)J alignment. Using edgeR on replicate PBMC samples, clonotypes were called vaccine-responding if FDR was below 0.01 and the log2 fold change was above 5 up to day 15. Each bulk clonotype was labeled CD4 or CD8 based on which sequenced repertoire, CD4 or CD8, contained the clonotype at higher abundance. Using fastp at Q25 and MiXCR, TCRdb reprocessed the public reads and kept productive beta chains. Duplicate CDR3 protein sequences are folded into a single record with the most common DNA and genes. TCRdb, not the authors, supplied the V and J calls. The table for this sample lists more than 300,000 distinct CDR3 sequences; 3.5% to 5% of them were counted only once. The ten largest make up around 19% of the sample.

Looking up the germline V gene (reference sequence) yields CDR1 MNHEY and CDR2 SMNVEV. The CDR3 runs 13 amino acids, cysteine and phenylalanine included. The sequence is cut down to CDR3 DNA, 39 bases in frame from base 1. The germline V and J ends show losses of 8 bases and 5 bases respectively, and no gene match explains 6 bases of the junction. The treatment or condition label for this specimen denotes: live attenuated yellow fever vaccine strain. Two biological replicates of bulk PBMCs were collected at each blood-draw timepoint. A standard Ficoll-Paque protocol was used to isolate PBMCs from peripheral blood. TriZol was used to extract RNA from bulk PBMCs, CD4 and CD8 fractions, and dextramer-positive and dextramer-negative fractions. On the study overall, not on this receptor specifically: A small share of clonotypes occurred in both CD4 and CD8 compartments, likely arising from convergent recombination. After the booster, most clones that had expanded after primary vaccination were detected again (almost 97% of CD4 and roughly nine tenths of CD8), suggesting broad maintenance of memory. Computational filtering was needed because FACS-sorted repertoires could contain abundant contaminating clonotypes from the bulk population. Compared with the primary T-cell response, the secondary T-cell response was faster but weaker, reaching its peak on day 5 rather than on day 15. Because only a couple of donors were included in the study, the extent to which the findings can be generalized is limited.

The source was PBMCs, collected 15 days after the yellow fever booster vaccination. The chain employs TRBV27 and TRBJ2-3, and TRBD2 matches 8 of the central bases. This sequence was found in a man younger than 35 who received the YFV17D yellow fever vaccine. This receptor carries the CDR3 CASSYGGVDTQYF. The DNA sequence is as follows: TGTGCCAGCTCCTACGGGGGGGTAGATACGCAGTATTTT.